These 14 T cell receptor beta chains came from one sample sequenced in a study of shared clonotypes between healthy human individuals. Sequenced by immunoSEQ multiplex PCR; TCRdb stores in-frame clones only, minus some. The sample carries about 1 million clones, around 74% recorded once. Sequencing input: memory CD4+ T cells sorted from blood. The sample's subset: CD45RA-negative fraction. Source of these receptors: a man aged 18-30 years in good health.

This chain uses TRBV10-3 with TRBJ2-2; the match to TRBD2 covers 7 bases. This CDR3 region has 16 residues. V lost 6 bases, J lost 4 bases, and 11 bases stayed unmatched. From germline, CDR1 is ENHRY and CDR2 SYGVKD. In nucleotides, the CDR3 is TGTGCCATCAGCGTGGGGGAGGGGCCACTCACCGGGGAGCTGTTTTTT. Amino acid sequence: CAISVGEGPLTGELFF.

This clone was seen ten or more times. The V call is TRBV6-5, the J call TRBJ2-5; D is uncertain. Per the germline V gene, CDR1 is MNHEY and CDR2 is SVGAGI. V was pared by 8 bases and J by 5 bases, with 6 bases between. The CDR3 sequence is 10 residues long. CDR3 DNA sequence: TGTGCCAGCCAACGGGAGACCCAGTACTTC. Residues: CASQRETQYF.

The chain links TRBV18 to TRBJ2-5, with D possibly TRBD1 on 6 matching bases. CDR3 size: 14 residues. V lost 4 bases and J lost 2, with 11 bases in between. Germline lookup yields CDR1 KGHSH and CDR2 LQKENI. DNA of the CDR3: TGTGCCAGCTCACGCCGGGACACACAAGAGACCCAGTACTTC. This translates into CASSRRDTQETQYF.

This clone was seen a handful of times. The chain is built from TRBV2 and TRBJ1-5, with D perhaps TRBD1 (5 bases). Looked up from germline, CDR1 is SNHLY and CDR2 is FYNNEI. The CDR3 is 17 residues long. V was trimmed by 5 bases and J by 0 bases, leaving 17 bases between them. The CDR3 spells CASSSPPGTNSNQPQHF. DNA for the CDR3: TGTGCCAGCAGTTCACCACCCGGGACTAATAGCAATCAGCCCCAGCATTTT.

The V and J genes are TRBV19 and TRBJ1-2; 7 nucleotides align to TRBD1. Germline CDR1 reads LNHDA; CDR2 reads SQIVND (reference sequence). Trimming took 3 bases from V and 10 from J; bases not matched to a gene: 5. There are 12 residues in the CDR3. The CDR3 spells CASSMRQGDYTF. The CDR3 nucleotides are TGTGCCAGTAGTATGCGACAGGGAGACTACACCTTC.

Remarks on this clone: The same CDR3 arises from other DNA sequences in this sample as well. The V call is TRBV2, the J call TRBJ1-4; 9 bases map to TRBD1. This CDR3 has 14 residues. V lost 6 bases to trimming and J lost 3 bases; unmatched junction nucleotides: 2. Looked up from germline, CDR1 is SNHLY and CDR2 is FYNNEI. CDR3 nucleotides: TGTGCCAGCAGCGGACAGGGGCCTAATGAAAAACTGTTTTTT. It is translated as CASSGQGPNEKLFF.

The V gene is TRBV10-3, the J gene TRBJ1-2; the match to TRBD1 covers 7 bases. The V gene's germline CDR1 is ENHRY and CDR2 SYGVKD. V dropped 8 bases and J dropped 7; count of bases not matched to a gene: 10. This CDR3 is built from 13 residues. CDR3 loop: CAISGQAQGGYTF. The CDR3 DNA sequence: TGTGCCATCTCAGGACAGGCCCAAGGTGGCTACACCTTC.

The rearrangement joins TRBV5-1 to TRBJ1-3; perhaps TRBD1 as D (6 bases). The germline V gene encodes CDR1 SGHRS and CDR2 YFSETQ. Trimming cost V 3 bases and J 1 base, with 11 bases left between them. This CDR3 is built from 15 residues. This CDR3 is CASSSITGSGNTIYF. DNA of the CDR3: TGCGCCAGCAGCTCTATTACAGGGTCTGGAAACACCATATATTTT.

The chain links TRBV5-1 to TRBJ2-7; 8 nucleotides line up with TRBD1. The CDR3 is 16 residues long. Per germline, CDR1 SGHRS and CDR2 YFSETQ. V was clipped by 0 bases and J by 3 bases; unmatched bases: 8. DNA for the CDR3: TGCGCCAGCAGCTTGGGGCTTGGGACAGGCCTCTACGAGCAGTACTTC. Translating gives CASSLGLGTGLYEQYF.

The chain links TRBV29-1 to TRBJ2-7; 9 bases map to TRBD2. CDR3 length: 12 amino acids. The V gene end was trimmed by 7 bases and the J gene end by 7 bases; junction bases not matched to a gene: 8. The V gene's germline CDR1 is SQVTM and CDR2 ANQGSEA. The CDR3 spells CSGVAGVGEQYF. For the CDR3, the DNA is TGCAGCGGAGTAGCGGGAGTGGGGGAGCAGTACTTC.

As DNA, the CDR3 is TGTGCCAGCAGCTTAGAGGACAGGGTGGATGCGGGGGAGCAGTACTTC. Translated: CASSLEDRVDAGEQYF. This sequence joins TRBV7-9 and TRBJ2-7; TRBD1 matches at 8 bases. The CDR3 contains 16 residues. With 1 base clipped from V and 7 bases from J, the junction kept 12 bases outside the gene matches. Germline-derived CDR1 and CDR2 are SEHNR and FQNEAQ (reference sequence).

V usage is TRBV10-1 and J usage is TRBJ2-1; 10 bases fit TRBD2. The CDR3 spans 15 residues. V lost 3 bases and J lost 3; bases outside the gene matches: 2. CDR1 and CDR2 (germline): WNHNN, SYGVQD (reference sequence). The CDR3 spells CASSELAGLYNEQFF. CDR3 bases: TGCGCCAGCAGTGAACTAGCGGGACTCTACAATGAGCAGTTCTTC.

The chain combines TRBV5-4 with TRBJ2-5; 8 bases align to TRBD2. V trimming: 1 base; J trimming: 2 bases; junction bases outside the gene matches: 7. The CDR3 is 16 amino acids. CDR1 is SGHNT and CDR2 is YYREEE in the germline V gene (reference sequence). CDR3 in amino acids: CASSLSGGGIQETQYF. In DNA, the CDR3 is TGTGCCAGCAGCTTGTCGGGCGGGGGGATACAAGAGACCCAGTACTTC.

The V and J genes are TRBV30 and TRBJ2-1, with D hard to call. Deletions cut 3 bases from V and 6 bases from J, with 6 bases between. The germline CDR1 and CDR2 sequences are GTSNPN and SVGIG (reference sequence). The CDR3 totals 11 residues. CDR3 sequence reads: CAWRPSNEQFF. As DNA, the CDR3 is TGTGCCTGGAGACCCTCCAATGAGCAGTTCTTC.